This is a list of T cell receptor beta chains from one sample in a study of blood T cell repertoires in COVID-19. Method: immunoSEQ multiplex PCR; TCRdb's copy keeps in-frame clones and lacks some. This repertoire shows about 140,000 clones, 70% to 90% found once; its top ten account for 2.5% to 3%. Sample: peripheral blood. The receptors derive from a man aged 45 to 65 with acute or convalescent COVID-19. CDR3s include the opening cysteine and the closing phenylalanine or tryptophan. D genes are given only for firm matches. Some rows have no size entry. The others give once, few or many, or a class for an expanded clone.

V: TRBV27
J: TRBJ2-3
D: TRBD2
size: NA
DNA: TGTGCCAGCAGTCCACGGACTAGCGGGAGGGCAGATACGCAGTATTTT
CDR3: CASSPRTSGRADTQYF

V: TRBV30
J: TRBJ1-1
D: NA
size: NA
DNA: TGTGCCTGGAAAGAATATTCGGCTGAAGCTTTCTTT
CDR3: CAWKEYSAEAFF

V: TRBV9
J: TRBJ2-1
D: TRBD2
size: NA
DNA: TGTGCCAGCAGCTCCACTAGCGGGGTATACAATGAGCAGTTCTTC
CDR3: CASSSTSGVYNEQFF

V: TRBV5-1
J: TRBJ2-1
D: TRBD2
size: NA
DNA: TGCGCCAGCAGCTTGGTAATACTAGCGGGAGTCAATGAGCAGTTCTTC
CDR3: CASSLVILAGVNEQFF

V: TRBV6-5
J: TRBJ2-7
D: NA
size: few
DNA: TGTGCCAGCACTGGATACGTACGGGGGACCTACGAGCAGTACTTC
CDR3: CASTGYVRGTYEQYF

V: TRBV5-4
J: TRBJ2-7
D: TRBD2
size: NA
DNA: TGTGCCAGCAGCTTGTCAGCGGGGGGGTTTAATAGCTACGAGCAGTACTTC
CDR3: CASSLSAGGFNSYEQYF

V: TRBV9
J: TRBJ2-7
D: TRBD1
size: NA
DNA: TGTGCCAGCAGTCGAACAGGGGGCAGTTACTACGAGCAGTACTTC
CDR3: CASSRTGGSYYEQYF

V: TRBV5-1
J: TRBJ1-1
D: TRBD1
size: few
DNA: TGCGCCAGCAGCCCGGGACAGGGGATCCGGGGGACTGAAGCTTTCTTT
CDR3: CASSPGQGIRGTEAFF

V: TRBV14
J: TRBJ2-1
D: TRBD2
size: NA
DNA: TGTGCCAGCAGCTCTAGGAGGGCTAGCGGGGGTTCCTACAATGAGCAGTTCTTC
CDR3: CASSSRRASGGSYNEQFF

V: TRBV5-1
J: TRBJ2-7
D: NA
size: NA
DNA: TGCGCCAGCAGCTTGGCCCTGACTGGTCCCTACGAGCAGTACTTC
CDR3: CASSLALTGPYEQYF

V: TRBV6-1
J: TRBJ1-4
D: NA
size: NA
DNA: TGTGCCAGCAGTGATCGGAGGGCGGGTGAAAAACTGTTTTTT
CDR3: CASSDRRAGEKLFF

V: TRBV30
J: TRBJ2-2
D: NA
size: NA
DNA: TGTGCCTGGAAGGGTAGCGAGACCGGGGAGCTGTTTTTT
CDR3: CAWKGSETGELFF

V: TRBV11-2
J: TRBJ1-2
D: NA
size: NA
DNA: TGTGCCAGCAGCTCGCAAGGACAGTTGGGGTATGGCTACACCTTC
CDR3: CASSSQGQLGYGYTF

V: TRBV28
J: TRBJ1-1
D: NA
size: NA
DNA: TGTGCCAGCAGCCCTCGGGGGGCTGGTGAAGCTTTCTTT
CDR3: CASSPRGAGEAFF

V: TRBV27
J: TRBJ2-7
D: TRBD1
size: NA
DNA: TGTGCCAGCAGTAGGGACAGCTACTACGAGCAGTACTTC
CDR3: CASSRDSYYEQYF

V: TRBV21-1
J: TRBJ1-2
D: NA
size: NA
DNA: TGTGCCAGCGCCGGCAGGGCGCATGGCTACACCTTC
CDR3: CASAGRAHGYTF

V: TRBV30
J: TRBJ1-3
D: NA
size: NA
DNA: TGTGCCTGGAGTCCCCCAGGGAACTCTGGAAACACCATATATTTT
CDR3: CAWSPPGNSGNTIYF

V: TRBV6-5
J: TRBJ1-1
D: NA
size: NA
DNA: TGTGCCAGCAGTCTCCAGGGTTTCACTGAAGCTTTCTTT
CDR3: CASSLQGFTEAFF

V: TRBV30
J: TRBJ1-2
D: TRBD1
size: once
DNA: TGTGCCTGGAGTAGGGACAGGGGGCGAATTTCAGGTGGCTACACCTTC
CDR3: CAWSRDRGRISGGYTF

V: TRBV25-1
J: TRBJ2-2
D: NA
size: NA
DNA: TGTGCCAGCAGTGAGCATGGGGCGACCGGGGAGCTGTTTTTT
CDR3: CASSEHGATGELFF

V: TRBV5-6
J: TRBJ2-2
D: NA
size: NA
DNA: TGTGCCAGCAGCTTTAGGTTATCCGGGAAGGAGCTGTTTTTT
CDR3: CASSFRLSGKELFF

V: TRBV7-2
J: TRBJ2-7
D: NA
size: few
DNA: TGTGCCAGCAGCTTATTGACAGGCTCCTACGAGCAGTACTTC
CDR3: CASSLLTGSYEQYF

V: TRBV7-3
J: TRBJ2-5
D: TRBD2
size: NA
DNA: TGTGCCAGCAGCTTACAAGCTAGCGGACAAGAGACCCAGTACTTC
CDR3: CASSLQASGQETQYF

V: TRBV5-1
J: TRBJ1-1
D: NA
size: NA
DNA: TGCGCCAGCAGCCCGACAAAGAACACTGAAGCTTTCTTT
CDR3: CASSPTKNTEAFF

V: TRBV7-8
J: TRBJ2-7
D: NA
size: NA
DNA: TGTGCCAGCAGCGTAGACACCCTCTACGAGCAGTACTTC
CDR3: CASSVDTLYEQYF

V: TRBV24-1
J: TRBJ1-1
D: NA
size: NA
DNA: TGTGCCACCAGTGTGGGAGGGAGCACTGAAGCTTTCTTT
CDR3: CATSVGGSTEAFF

V: TRBV28
J: TRBJ1-5
D: NA
size: NA
DNA: TGTGCCAGCAGTTTAAAGGACAGAAGGGTCCATTTT
CDR3: CASSLKDRRVHF

V: TRBV7-8
J: TRBJ2-5
D: TRBD2
size: NA
DNA: TGTGCCAGCAGCTCGACTAGCGGGAGGCAAGAGACCCAGTACTTC
CDR3: CASSSTSGRQETQYF

V: TRBV11-2
J: TRBJ2-1
D: TRBD2
size: NA
DNA: TGTGCCAGCAGCTTAGACGGACTAGCGGGCACTATCTACAATGAGCAGTTCTTC
CDR3: CASSLDGLAGTIYNEQFF

V: TRBV5-1
J: TRBJ2-6
D: NA
size: NA
DNA: TGCGCCAGCAGCTTGTTAGAGTCTGGGGCCAACGTCCTGACTTTC
CDR3: CASSLLESGANVLTF

V: TRBV19
J: TRBJ2-4
D: TRBD1
size: NA
DNA: TGTGCCAGCAAAACAGGGGGCACCAAAAACATTCAGTACTTC
CDR3: CASKTGGTKNIQYF

V: TRBV4-1
J: TRBJ2-1
D: TRBD2
size: NA
DNA: TGCGCCAGCAGCCAAAAGGAGCGGGGGGAAAACAATGAGCAGTTCTTC
CDR3: CASSQKERGENNEQFF

V: TRBV25-1
J: TRBJ2-1
D: NA
size: NA
DNA: TGTGCCAGCAGTGTCAGGGCCTCGGCCTACAATGAGCAGTTCTTC
CDR3: CASSVRASAYNEQFF

V: TRBV2
J: TRBJ1-1
D: NA
size: NA
DNA: TGTGCCAGCAGTGAGCGGAAGAACACTGAAGCTTTCTTT
CDR3: CASSERKNTEAFF

V: TRBV20-1
J: TRBJ1-1
D: NA
size: few
DNA: TGCAGTGCTAGTCAGGGGCTCGTGAACACTGAAGCTTTCTTT
CDR3: CSASQGLVNTEAFF

V: TRBV5-1
J: TRBJ2-7
D: NA
size: NA
DNA: TGCGCCAGCAATGACCGACCCAGGTCATACGAGCAGTACTTC
CDR3: CASNDRPRSYEQYF

V: TRBV7-3
J: TRBJ1-4
D: NA
size: NA
DNA: TGTGCCAGCAAACGGGACTGGAAAGTAACTAATGAAAAACTGTTTTTT
CDR3: CASKRDWKVTNEKLFF

V: TRBV6-5
J: TRBJ2-2
D: NA
size: NA
DNA: TGTGCCAGCAGTTACTCGCAGGGAGGTACCGGGGAGCTGTTTTTT
CDR3: CASSYSQGGTGELFF

V: TRBV6-4
J: TRBJ2-1
D: NA
size: once
DNA: TGTGCCAGCAGTTTAGAAGCGGACAATGAGCAGTTCTTC
CDR3: CASSLEADNEQFF

V: TRBV9
J: TRBJ1-1
D: NA
size: NA
DNA: TGTGCCAGCAGCGTAGGAGAACTTAACACTGAAGCTTTCTTT
CDR3: CASSVGELNTEAFF

V: TRBV27
J: TRBJ1-3
D: NA
size: once
DNA: TGTGCCAGCAGCCTGGGGGGCTCTGGAAACACCATATATTTT
CDR3: CASSLGGSGNTIYF

V: TRBV15
J: TRBJ1-4
D: NA
size: NA
DNA: TGTGCCACCAGCAGAGACAGGGAGGGTGTGGAAAAACTGTTTTTT
CDR3: CATSRDREGVEKLFF

V: TRBV23-1
J: TRBJ1-6
D: TRBD1
size: NA
DNA: TGCGCCAGCAGCCTACAGGGGAGGAATTCACCCCTCCACTTT
CDR3: CASSLQGRNSPLHF

V: TRBV20-1
J: TRBJ2-7
D: NA
size: NA
DNA: TGCAGTGCTGGTGGGAGGTGGTCCTACGAGCAGTACTTC
CDR3: CSAGGRWSYEQYF

V: TRBV28
J: TRBJ1-2
D: NA
size: NA
DNA: TGTGCCAGCAGTTTACGGGGATCCAACTATGGCTACACCTTC
CDR3: CASSLRGSNYGYTF

V: TRBV5-5
J: TRBJ2-3
D: TRBD1
size: NA
DNA: TGTGCCAGCAGCCTCGGATGGACAGGGGATGGGACAGATACGCAGTATTTT
CDR3: CASSLGWTGDGTDTQYF

V: TRBV14
J: TRBJ2-5
D: TRBD1
size: NA
DNA: TGTGCCAGCAGCAAAGGGACAGTTCGGGGAGAGACCCAGTACTTC
CDR3: CASSKGTVRGETQYF

V: TRBV9
J: TRBJ2-1
D: NA
size: NA
DNA: TGTGCCAGCAGCGTAGAGAGAGGGAATGAGCAGTTCTTC
CDR3: CASSVERGNEQFF

V: TRBV4-1
J: TRBJ1-3
D: NA
size: NA
DNA: TGCGCCAGCAGCCAAGAGGTACAGATCTACACCATATATTTT
CDR3: CASSQEVQIYTIYF

V: TRBV5-1
J: TRBJ2-7
D: TRBD1
size: NA
DNA: TGCGCCAGCAGCCCAATACAACAGGGGGCAGGCGAGCAGTACTTC
CDR3: CASSPIQQGAGEQYF

V: TRBV21-1
J: TRBJ2-1
D: NA
size: NA
DNA: TGTGCCAGCAGCAAAGAAGTGGCAAATGAGCAGTTCTTC
CDR3: CASSKEVANEQFF